A single sample is the source of the 15 T cell receptor beta chains below, sequenced in a study of OX40 agonist ivuxolimab in advanced cancers. Generated by immunoSEQ multiplex PCR, the TCRdb table keeps only in-frame clones and is missing some. Counted here are tens of thousands of clones, around 81% occurring once; the ten biggest clones make up approximately 4.8%. The sample here was CD4+ or CD8+ T cells sorted from blood, taken in a trial of the OX40 agonist ivuxolimab. Receptor source: an adult with an advanced solid tumor such as melanoma, head and neck, liver or kidney cancer.

This chain connects TRBV6-6 to TRBJ1-1; 9 bases are a match to TRBD1. In germline, CDR1 is MNHNY, CDR2 SVGAGI (reference sequence). Germline trimming cut 4 bases from V and 7 bases from J; bases unmatched to any gene: 10. This CDR3 is built from 15 residues. CDR3 bases: TGTGCCAGCAGTTCACACAACCGGGACAGGGTTGAAGCTTTCTTT. As protein: CASSSHNRDRVEAFF.

V usage is TRBV5-1 and J usage is TRBJ2-3; 15 bases agree with TRBD2. V shed 2 bases, J shed 2 bases, and the junction held 6 bases outside the gene matches. The CDR3 covers 18 residues. From germline, CDR1 is SGHRS and CDR2 YFSETQ. The CDR3 spells CASSFHGLAGGSTDTQYF. The CDR3 bases are TGCGCCAGCAGCTTTCATGGACTAGCGGGAGGGTCCACAGATACGCAGTATTTT.

This chain joins TRBV5-4 and TRBJ2-3; 12 bases line up with TRBD2. Germline assignment: CDR1 SGHNT and CDR2 YYREEE (reference sequence). J was trimmed by 4 bases and V by 2 bases; bases with no gene match: 5. The CDR3 has 16 amino acids. The CDR3 DNA reads TGTGCCAGCAGCTTTCTAGCGGGGGGGAGGGCAGATACGCAGTATTTT. It specifies CASSFLAGGRADTQYF.

V is TRBV19 and J is TRBJ1-3, with D possibly TRBD1 on 5 matching bases. The CDR3 length is 15 residues. Germline V gene lookup returns CDR1 LNHDA and CDR2 SQIVND (reference sequence). V dropped 6 bases and J dropped 0 bases, with 12 bases sitting between them. CDR3 nucleotides: TGTGCCAGTAGGGTCGGGGGACCCTCTGGAAACACCATATATTTT. Its protein is CASRVGGPSGNTIYF. Supplemented by reference TRBV19 and TRBJ1-3, the full variable domain reads DGGITQSPKYLFRKEGQNVTLSCEQNLNHDAMYWYRQDPGQGLRLIYYSQIVNDFQKGDIAEGYSVSREKKESFPLTVTSAQKNPTAFYLCASRVGGPSGNTIYFGEGSWLTVV.

The J gene is TRBJ1-1, the V gene TRBV10-3; 7 positions agree with TRBD1. Germline V lookup: CDR1 ENHRY, CDR2 SYGVKD. The CDR3 runs 17 residues. The V segment lost 2 bases and the J segment 5 bases; nucleotides outside the gene matches: 14. The CDR3 sequence is CAISEMNRGWKKTEAFF. CDR3 sequence (DNA): TGTGCCATCAGTGAGATGAACAGGGGCTGGAAAAAGACTGAAGCTTTCTTT.

The chain couples TRBV30 to TRBJ2-3, with 9 bases lining up with TRBD1. The length of the CDR3 is 16 residues. CDR1 is GTSNPN, CDR2 SVGIG, per germline (reference sequence). V lost 5 bases to trimming and J lost 1 base; unmatched junction nucleotides: 10. Here the CDR3 DNA reads TGTGCCTGGGCATTGACAGGGGGTCTTCGCACAGATACGCAGTATTTT. Protein: CAWALTGGLRTDTQYF.

This chain uses TRBV28 with TRBJ2-3; maybe TRBD2 (7 bases). The V end lost 5 bases, the J end lost 7 bases, and 19 bases lay between the germline ends. Germline V CDR1 and CDR2: MDHEN, SYDVKM. This CDR3 comprises 15 residues. The CDR3 DNA is TGTGCCAGCAGTCAAGTAGGGGGGGGCTCGAATACGCAGTATTTT. It translates to CASSQVGGGSNTQYF.

The chain recombines TRBV7-8 with TRBJ2-7; weak D call: TRBD1 (5 bases). The V gene's germline CDR1 is SGHVS and CDR2 FQNEAQ. V lost 3 bases to trimming and J lost 5 bases, with 11 bases between them. This CDR3 comprises 13 residues. This CDR3 is CASSLGHDDEQYF. In DNA form, the CDR3 reads TGTGCCAGCAGCTTGGGGCACGACGACGAGCAGTACTTC. The whole variable domain, filled in from reference TRBV7-8 and TRBJ2-7, reads GAGVSQSPRYKVAKRGQDVALRCDPISGHVSLFWYQQALGQGPEFLTYFQNEAQLDKSGLPSDRFFAERPEGSVSTLKIQRTQQEDSAVYLCASSLGHDDEQYFGPGTRLTVT.

This clone was found once. The genes are TRBV5-4 and TRBJ1-1; no definite D call. Trimming pared 4 bases from V and 1 base from J, leaving 11 bases between. This CDR3 contains 14 residues. Germline assignment: CDR1 SGHNT and CDR2 YYREEE (reference sequence). The CDR3 DNA follows: TGTGCCAGCAGCCCGGAGTTCGGGAACACTGAAGCTTTCTTT. It codes for CASSPEFGNTEAFF. Variable domain in full (rest from reference TRBV5-4 and TRBJ1-1): ETGVTQSPTHLIKTRGQQVTLRCSSQSGHNTVSWYQQALGQGPQFIFQYYREEENGRGNFPPRFSGLQFPNYSSELNVNALELDDSALYLCASSPEFGNTEAFFGQGTRLTVV.

The V call is TRBV28, the J call TRBJ2-1; D perhaps matches TRBD2 (5 bases). Trimming removed 4 bases at V and 0 bases at J, with 16 bases between. Germline CDR1 MDHEN, CDR2 SYDVKM. This CDR3 has 17 amino acids. DNA for the CDR3: TGTGCCAGCAGTTCCTCGCGCCCGGGAAGCTCCTACAATGAGCAGTTCTTC. Its protein is CASSSSRPGSSYNEQFF. The variable domain in full, completed from reference TRBV28 and TRBJ2-1, reads DVKVTQSSRYLVKRTGEKVFLECVQDMDHENMFWYRQDPGLGLRLIYFSYDVKMKEKGDIPEGYSVSREKKERFSLILESASTNQTSMYLCASSSSRPGSSYNEQFFGPGTRLTVL.

The rearrangement links TRBV2 to TRBJ2-5, with D perhaps matching TRBD2 (5 bases). This CDR3 comprises 13 residues. With 7 bases removed from V and 5 bases from J, the gap between germline ends came to 14 bases. The germline CDR1 and CDR2 sequences are SNHLY and FYNNEI. In DNA, the CDR3 is TGTGCCAGCATCTTGGACTTGGCTGAGACCCAGTACTTC. The encoded protein is CASILDLAETQYF.

The chain couples TRBV7-9 to TRBJ2-7; no firm D call. The CDR3 spans 13 residues. Germline lookup yields CDR1 SEHNR and CDR2 FQNEAQ (reference sequence). The germline V and J ends were trimmed by 2 bases and 5 bases, with 10 bases remaining between them. The CDR3 nucleotides are TGTGCCAGCAGCTTATCCCCCCTACACGAGCAGTACTTC. Translated: CASSLSPLHEQYF.

This clone was observed once. The chain uses TRBV28 and TRBJ2-2; TRBD1 matches at 10 bases. V shed 1 base and J 6 bases; nucleotides not matched to a gene: 8. Germline CDR1 reads MDHEN; CDR2 reads SYDVKM. The CDR3 spans 17 residues. For the CDR3, the DNA is TGTGCCAGCAGTTTATACGGGGACAGGGGATTTCCCGGGGAGCTGTTTTTT. This gives the protein CASSLYGDRGFPGELFF.

CDR3 region: CASSHPGLANEQFF. The CDR3 DNA sequence: TGCGCCAGCAGCCACCCGGGACTAGCCAATGAGCAGTTCTTC. The chain joins TRBV4-1 to TRBJ2-1, with 9 bases identical to TRBD2. This CDR3 comprises 14 residues. Germline values: CDR1 MGHRA, CDR2 YSYEKL. V gave up 3 bases and J gave up 6 bases; unmatched junction bases: 3.

This chain links TRBV18 with TRBJ2-7; maybe TRBD1 (6 bases). The CDR3 has 14 amino acids. CDR1 KGHSH and CDR2 LQKENI come from the germline V gene. V was pared by 3 bases and J by 2 bases, with 11 bases between. CDR3 protein: CASSPRTEPYEQYF. The DNA of the CDR3 is TGTGCCAGCTCACCCAGGACAGAGCCCTACGAGCAGTACTTC.